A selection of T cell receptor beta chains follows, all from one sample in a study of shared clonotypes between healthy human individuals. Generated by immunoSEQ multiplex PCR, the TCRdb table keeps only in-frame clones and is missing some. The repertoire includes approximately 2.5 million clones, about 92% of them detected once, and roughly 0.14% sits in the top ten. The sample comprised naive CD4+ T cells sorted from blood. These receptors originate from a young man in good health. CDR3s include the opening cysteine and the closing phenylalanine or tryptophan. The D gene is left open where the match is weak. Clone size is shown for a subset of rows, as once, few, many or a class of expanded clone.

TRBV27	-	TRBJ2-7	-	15	TGTGCCAGCAAATTGGGTAATAGCGGCTCCTACGAGCAGTACTTC	CASKLGNSGSYEQYF
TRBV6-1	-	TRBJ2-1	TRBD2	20	TGTGCCAGCAGTGGGAGACTAGCGGGATATCTCCCCACCTCCTACAATGAGCAGTTCTTC	CASSGRLAGYLPTSYNEQFF
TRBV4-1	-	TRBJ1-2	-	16	TGCGCCAGCAGCCGACCTCCAGGGAGAGAAAACTATGGCTACACCTTC	CASSRPPGRENYGYTF
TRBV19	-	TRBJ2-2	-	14	TGTGCCAGTAGTATTCCATCGAACACCGGGGAGCTGTTTTTT	CASSIPSNTGELFF
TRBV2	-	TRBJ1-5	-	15	TGTGCCAGCAGTGACGGGGGGTATAGCAATCAGCCCCAGCATTTT	CASSDGGYSNQPQHF
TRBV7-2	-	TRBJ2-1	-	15	TGTGCCAGCAGTCGTGGGACGGCATCCTACAATGAGCAGTTCTTC	CASSRGTASYNEQFF
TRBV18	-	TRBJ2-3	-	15	TGTGCCAGCTCACCACGGGGGACCACGGCAGATACGCAGTATTTT	CASSPRGTTADTQYF
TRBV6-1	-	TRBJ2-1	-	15	TGTGCCAGCAACGAAGGGGGGGTCGGCTACAATGAGCAGTTCTTC	CASNEGGVGYNEQFF
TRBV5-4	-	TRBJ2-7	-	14	TGTGCCAGCAGTGAGAGGTCAGGTTACTACGAGCAGTACTTC	CASSERSGYYEQYF
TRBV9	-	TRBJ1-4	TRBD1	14	TGTGCCAGCAGCGGAGGACAGGGGGTTGAAAAACTGTTTTTT	CASSGGQGVEKLFF
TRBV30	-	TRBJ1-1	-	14	TGTGCCTGGAGTGACCACGCAGGGTTCACTGAAGCTTTCTTT	CAWSDHAGFTEAFF
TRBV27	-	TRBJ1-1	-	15	TGTGCCAGCAGTTCCGGGGCGAGTATCGGCACTGAAGCTTTCTTT	CASSSGASIGTEAFF
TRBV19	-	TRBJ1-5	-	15	TGTGCCAGTAGCACCGGTCAGGGTTTAGGGCAGCCCCAGCATTTT	CASSTGQGLGQPQHF
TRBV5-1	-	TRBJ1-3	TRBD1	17	TGCGCCAGCAGCTTGGGACCTACAGGGGCCTCTGGAAACACCATATATTTT	CASSLGPTGASGNTIYF
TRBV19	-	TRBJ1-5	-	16	TGTGCCACCAGGGGCCTAGGGGAGGGGCGCAATCAGCCCCAGCATTTT	CATRGLGEGRNQPQHF
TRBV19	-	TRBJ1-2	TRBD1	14	TGTGCCAGTAGTTTCGGACAGGGAATTCAAGGCTACACCTTC	CASSFGQGIQGYTF
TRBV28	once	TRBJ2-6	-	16	TGTGCCAGCAGTTTTTCGGGGGACTCTGGGGCCAACGTCCTGACTTTC	CASSFSGDSGANVLTF
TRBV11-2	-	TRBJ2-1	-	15	TGTGCCAGCAGTCTTACCCCGGGAGATCGAAATGAGCAGTTCTTC	CASSLTPGDRNEQFF
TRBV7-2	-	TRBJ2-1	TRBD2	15	TGTGCCAGCAGCATAACTAGCGGGAGATGGGATGAGCAGTTCTTC	CASSITSGRWDEQFF
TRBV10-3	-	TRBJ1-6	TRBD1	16	TGTGCCAGCAGCCGAGGGGACAGGGGACGTAATTCACCCCTCCACTTT	CASSRGDRGRNSPLHF
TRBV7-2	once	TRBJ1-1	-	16	TGTGCCAGCAGCTTATCCGGGGGGACTGTCGGGACTGAAGCTTTCTTT	CASSLSGGTVGTEAFF
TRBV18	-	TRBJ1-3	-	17	TGTGCCAGCTCACCACTTCCAGGAACAAGCTCTGGAAACACCATATATTTT	CASSPLPGTSSGNTIYF
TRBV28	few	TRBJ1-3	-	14	TGTGCCAGCAGTTTACAGGGTTCTGGAAACACCATATATTTT	CASSLQGSGNTIYF
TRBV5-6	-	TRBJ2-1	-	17	TGTGCCAGCAGCTACAGGGACTTGCCGAGCTCCTACAATGAGCAGTTCTTC	CASSYRDLPSSYNEQFF
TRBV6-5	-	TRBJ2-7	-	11	TGTGCCAGCAGGCATCTTGACGAGCAGTACTTC	CASRHLDEQYF
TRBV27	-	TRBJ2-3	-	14	TGTGCCAGCAGTTTATCGGGAGGCACAGATACGCAGTATTTT	CASSLSGGTDTQYF
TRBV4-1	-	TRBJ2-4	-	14	TGCGCCAGCAGCCAAGACGTAGGGAAGTACATTCAGTACTTC	CASSQDVGKYIQYF
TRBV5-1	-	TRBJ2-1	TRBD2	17	TGCGCCAGCAGCCCCCCGGGGACTAGCGGGGAGGTCAATGAGCAGTTCTTC	CASSPPGTSGEVNEQFF
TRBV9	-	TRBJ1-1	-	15	TGTGCCAGCAGCGGGAGGATGGGACCGACCACTGAAGCTTTCTTT	CASSGRMGPTTEAFF
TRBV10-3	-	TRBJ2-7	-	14	TGTGCCATCAGTGAGTCTCAGGATCCCTTGGAGCAGTACTTC	CAISESQDPLEQYF
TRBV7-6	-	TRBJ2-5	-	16	TGTGCCAGCAGCGCCCACCAAACAGGGCTCCAAGAGACCCAGTACTTC	CASSAHQTGLQETQYF
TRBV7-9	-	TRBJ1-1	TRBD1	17	TGTGCCAGCAGCTCTCGACAGGGGGCAGGAATGAACACTGAAGCTTTCTTT	CASSSRQGAGMNTEAFF
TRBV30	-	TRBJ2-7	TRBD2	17	TGTGCCTGGACTCGACTGGGACTAGCGGCGAATTCCTACGAGCAGTACTTC	CAWTRLGLAANSYEQYF
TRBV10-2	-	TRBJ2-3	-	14	TGCGCCAGCAGTGAGGTAGCGGGCACAGATACGCAGTATTTT	CASSEVAGTDTQYF
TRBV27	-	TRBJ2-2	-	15	TGTGCCAGCAGTTTATTTGGGGGGAGCACCGGGGAGCTGTTTTTT	CASSLFGGSTGELFF
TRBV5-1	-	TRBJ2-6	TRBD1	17	TGCGCCAGCAGCTCCGGGACAGGGCAATCAGGGGCCAACGTCCTGACTTTC	CASSSGTGQSGANVLTF
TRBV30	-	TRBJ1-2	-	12	TGTGCCTGTCCGAAGGGTAGCTATGGCTACACCTTC	CACPKGSYGYTF
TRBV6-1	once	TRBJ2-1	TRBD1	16	TGTGCCAGCAGTGAAGCGCTGGGACAGGGGGTCAATGAGCAGTTCTTC	CASSEALGQGVNEQFF
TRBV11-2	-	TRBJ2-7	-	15	TGTGCCAGCAGCCTCGGGACCAATCCCGGGTACGAGCAGTACTTC	CASSLGTNPGYEQYF
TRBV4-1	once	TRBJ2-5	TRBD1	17	TGCGCCAGCAGCCAAGATGTGACAGGGCGTTCCAAGGAGACCCAGTACTTC	CASSQDVTGRSKETQYF
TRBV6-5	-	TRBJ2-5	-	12	TGTGCCAGCAGAAACGACCGAGAGACCCAGTACTTC	CASRNDRETQYF
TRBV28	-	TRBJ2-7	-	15	TGTGCCAGCAGTTTCGAGGGGAAACCCCCCTACGAGCAGTACTTC	CASSFEGKPPYEQYF